A selection of T cell receptor beta chains follows, all from one sample in a study of blood T cell repertoires in COVID-19. TCRdb keeps only in-frame clones here, not all; method: immunoSEQ multiplex PCR. This sample yields around 310,000 clones, of which over 75% are seen a single time; 4% belongs to the top ten. Sample: peripheral blood. The receptor source for this set is a woman aged 50 to 60 with active or convalescent COVID-19. Both conserved end residues are part of each CDR3. Each record gives: V gene, D gene, J gene, clone size, CDR3 DNA, CDR3 protein. The D gene is left open where the match is weak. Some rows mark clone size as missing; the rest say once, few, many or name a class of expanded clone.

TRBV9,-,TRBJ2-1,-,TGTGCCAGCAGCGTAGGTCGTCTCTCCTACAATGAGCAGTTCTTC,CASSVGRLSYNEQFF
TRBV6-6,-,TRBJ1-5,-,TGTGCCAGCACCCACCTAGGGGAAAAAGGCAATCAGCCCCAGCATTTT,CASTHLGEKGNQPQHF
TRBV30,-,TRBJ1-1,-,TGTGCCTGGAGTTCCTTAGCCACTGAAGCTTTCTTT,CAWSSLATEAFF
TRBV28,-,TRBJ1-5,-,TGTGCCAGCAGTTCCGGGTTTGGGCAGCCCCAGCATTTT,CASSSGFGQPQHF
TRBV28,TRBD1,TRBJ2-3,once,TGTGCCAGCAGTCTACCGTTCGGGGACAGGGGGCAAGATACGCAGTATTTT,CASSLPFGDRGQDTQYF
TRBV5-1,-,TRBJ1-1,-,TGCGCCAGCAGCTTCAGGGGCGCGAACACTGAAGCTTTCTTT,CASSFRGANTEAFF
TRBV10-2,TRBD1,TRBJ1-2,-,TGCGCCAGCTCCCTGGGGATGGGGGACAGGGGGAGCTACACCTTC,CASSLGMGDRGSYTF
TRBV4-3,-,TRBJ1-1,-,TGCGCCAGCAGCCAAGGAGAGGTCGTGAACACTGAAGCTTTCTTT,CASSQGEVVNTEAFF
TRBV7-3,-,TRBJ2-7,-,TGTGCCAGCAGCTTCCTCCGGCGGGGGCTAGGGGAGCAGTACTTC,CASSFLRRGLGEQYF
TRBV5-1,-,TRBJ1-3,-,TGCGCCAGCAGCCCGGACACCGGATTATCTGGAAACACCATATATTTT,CASSPDTGLSGNTIYF
TRBV9,TRBD2,TRBJ2-1,-,TGTGCCAGCAGCGTAGGGGGGACTAGGGGCTACAATGAGCAGTTCTTC,CASSVGGTRGYNEQFF
TRBV30,-,TRBJ1-1,-,TGTGCCTGGAGGCGAGGTCTGGCTGAAGCTTTCTTT,CAWRRGLAEAFF
TRBV7-2,TRBD2,TRBJ2-5,-,TGTGCCAGCACCACTCTTACTAGCGGGAGTAGGGAGACCCAGTACTTC,CASTTLTSGSRETQYF
TRBV28,-,TRBJ1-1,-,TGTGCCAGCAGTTTAGTGGCCCCTCTGAACACTGAAGCTTTCTTT,CASSLVAPLNTEAFF
TRBV15,TRBD1,TRBJ2-1,-,TGTGCCACCAGCAGCGACAGGGGTGTGCGGGATGAGCAGTTCTTC,CATSSDRGVRDEQFF
TRBV5-4,TRBD1,TRBJ2-7,-,TGTGCCAGCAGCCCCCGGGACAGGGGTCCCCACGAGCAGTACTTC,CASSPRDRGPHEQYF
TRBV11-2,TRBD1,TRBJ2-7,few,TGTGCCAGCAGCTCAAGTGACAGGGATTCGGTGAAGCAGTACTTC,CASSSSDRDSVKQYF
TRBV18,-,TRBJ2-7,-,TGTGCCAGCTCACCCGGGACACCTATGAGTGGCTACGAGCAGTACTTC,CASSPGTPMSGYEQYF
TRBV2,-,TRBJ2-1,few,TGTGCCAGCAGCCCTCCGCGAGAGACAGTCTCCCATGAGCAGTTCTTC,CASSPPRETVSHEQFF